This TCR beta chain was profiled in a study of blood T cell repertoires in COVID-19. Study-level information: The United States, Italy and Spain provided the acute and convalescent COVID-19 samples. Sample material is recorded as cDNA or gDNA derived from T cells, B-cell-depleted T cells, or PBMCs.

As processed by the authors: Cell counts per sample came from amplifying reference gene primers. Sequencing was performed with immunoSEQ multiplex PCR; in TCRdb, only in-frame clones are kept and a portion is missing. That table supplies the V and J calls and clone size; D and trimming were determined from the DNA. The repertoire consists of 150,000 to 200,000 clones, with 90% occurring once and the leading ten covering 15% to 20%. The trim removed 3 bases at V and 3 bases at J, leaving 2 bases unmatched. CDR1 is SGHVS and CDR2 is FQNEAQ in the germline V gene. The CDR3 runs to 15 residues. The receptor comes from a man aged 60 to 75 with active or convalescent COVID-19. Source material: peripheral blood. This chain connects TRBV7-8 to TRBJ2-1; TRBD1 matches 10 bases. The CDR3 nucleotides are TGTGCCAGCAGCTTGGGACAGGGGATCTACAATGAGCAGTTCTTC. Its translation: CASSLGQGIYNEQFF.